The 20 T cell receptor beta chains listed next were all sequenced from one sample in a study of vaccination and CD4 T cells after COVID-19. Researchers used the Oncomine TCR Beta short-read assay to sequence DNA from cultured CD4+ T cells. The genomic DNA was obtained from cultured CD4+ T cells by extraction with the QIAamp micro DNA kit. TCRdb re-called the PCR reads with MiXCR, one entry per CDR3 protein. The repertoire consists of about 9,000 distinct CDR3 sequences, with over 25% occurring once and the leading ten covering about 11%. These receptors lack a known antigen. Treatment denoted: roughly 10-day PBMC culture with coronavirus spike peptide pools or control peptides (ViraFEST assay). Investigators obtained the unexposed donor's CD4+ T cells before the COVID-19 pandemic (2011-2018). The specimen was CD4+ T cells from blood, cultured in vitro. Receptor source: a human donor in good health.

The chain combines TRBV20-1 with TRBJ2-7, with 7 bases lining up with TRBD1. Trimming cost V 5 bases and J 6 bases; bases outside gene matches: 7. The germline CDR1 and CDR2 sequences are DFQATT and SNEGSKA (reference sequence). This CDR3 is built from 12 residues. In DNA form, the CDR3 reads TGCAGTGCTCTACAGGGGACAAGCGAGCAGTACTTC. This translates into CSALQGTSEQYF.

This clonotype came up a few times. The gene calls are TRBV7-2 and TRBJ1-5; no clear D. This CDR3 region has 12 residues. Germline CDR1 is SGHTA and CDR2 is FQGNSA. Trimming cost V 2 bases and J 7 bases, with 6 bases left between them. In DNA form, the CDR3 reads TGTGCCAGCAGCTTATTTGGACAGCCCCAGCATTTT. Its protein product is CASSLFGQPQHF.

The chain uses TRBV19 and TRBJ1-1, with D uncertain. Per the germline V gene, CDR1 is LNHDA and CDR2 is SQIVND (reference sequence). The ends were cut back, 4 bases at V and 7 bases at J, with 16 bases in the middle. The CDR3 is made up of 14 amino acids. CDR3 DNA: TGTGCCAGTAGTACCACCCTCCTTCAGATTGAAGCTTTCTTT. As protein: CASSTTLLQIEAFF. Drawing the rest from reference TRBV19 and TRBJ1-1, the complete variable domain is DGGITQSPKYLFRKEGQNVTLSCEQNLNHDAMYWYRQDPGQGLRLIYYSQIVNDFQKGDIAEGYSVSREKKESFPLTVTSAQKNPTAFYLCASSTTLLQIEAFFGQGTRLTVV.

This clonotype was seen a handful of times. The junction departs from the called germline gene at one end, perhaps through a read error. The chain couples TRBV30 to TRBJ1-2; D is unresolved. Germline V gives CDR1 GTSNPN, CDR2 SVGIG (reference sequence). The CDR3 is 11 residues long. The DNA of the CDR3 is TGTGCCTGGAGTGCCCTCGAGCCGGGCTACTTC. This codes for CAWSALEPGYF.

The CDR3 nucleotides read TGTGCCAGCAGCTATCTAGCTTCTGAGCAGTTCTTC. Protein: CASSYLASEQFF. The chain carries TRBV5-4 and TRBJ2-1; D might be TRBD2 (5 bases). Germline V gives CDR1 SGHNT, CDR2 YYREEE (reference sequence). Trimming cost V 3 bases and J 9 bases, with 10 bases left between them. The CDR3 is 12 amino acids.

This chain links TRBV19 with TRBJ1-1; D is possibly TRBD1 (5 bases). Germline-derived CDR1 and CDR2 are LNHDA and SQIVND (reference sequence). This CDR3 spans 15 amino acids. Trimming removed 7 bases at V and 8 bases at J, with 23 bases between. CDR3 sequence reads: CASTRTWGAPKEAFF. DNA of the CDR3: TGTGCCAGTACCCGTACCTGGGGCGCGCCGAAGGAAGCTTTCTTT.

The chain joins TRBV6-1 to TRBJ1-1, with D unresolved. Trimming took 5 bases from V and 1 from J, leaving 14 bases between them. Per the germline V gene, CDR1 is MNHNS and CDR2 is SASEGT. This CDR3 is built from 15 residues. This CDR3 is CASSPLKGRNTEAFF. The CDR3 DNA sequence: TGTGCCAGCAGTCCCCTAAAGGGAAGGAACACTGAAGCTTTCTTT.

This clonotype was seen more than once but under ten times. The chain is built from TRBV27 and TRBJ1-2; 8 bases line up with TRBD1. Germline lookup yields CDR1 MNHEY and CDR2 SMNVEV (reference sequence). V lost 5 bases, J lost 4 bases, and 9 bases stayed unmatched. This CDR3 has 15 amino acids. The CDR3 region has the DNA TGTGCCAGCAGTCCCAGGGGGCGAGTATCCTATGGCTACACCTTC. Translating gives CASSPRGRVSYGYTF.

J is TRBJ2-2 and V is TRBV5-4, with 14 bases identical to TRBD2. V was pared by 4 bases and J by 6 bases, with 2 bases of the junction left unmatched. The length of the CDR3 is 15 residues. CDR1 is SGHNT and CDR2 is YYREEE in the germline V gene (reference sequence). Here the CDR3 DNA reads TGTGCCAGCAGCACGGGACTAGCGGGAGCCGGGGAGCTGTTTTTT. Protein: CASSTGLAGAGELFF.

This clonotype was detected only a few times. The chain couples TRBV30 to TRBJ2-7; TRBD1 matches 10 bases. Germline CDR1 and CDR2: GTSNPN and SVGIG (reference sequence). The CDR3 totals 12 residues. V lost 7 bases to trimming and J lost 5 bases; unmatched junction nucleotides: 5. For the CDR3, the DNA is TGTGCCTCGGGACAGGGGTTCGACGAGCAGTACTTC. Amino acids: CASGQGFDEQYF.

J is TRBJ2-1 and V is TRBV20-1; weak D call: TRBD1 (5 bases). Germline loops: CDR1 DFQATT, CDR2 SNEGSKA (reference sequence). The CDR3 sequence is 14 residues long. V shed 3 bases and J shed 0 bases, with 9 bases lying between them. CDR3 in amino acids: CSASVQGSYNEQFF. CDR3 bases: TGCAGTGCTAGTGTTCAGGGCTCCTACAATGAGCAGTTCTTC.

V is TRBV7-9 and J is TRBJ2-2, with 7 bases matching TRBD2. The CDR3 runs to 13 residues. Losses at the gene ends were 6 bases for V and 7 bases for J; bases not matched to a gene: 5. Germline V gene data show CDR1 as SEHNR and CDR2 as FQNEAQ (reference sequence). CDR3 region: CASRWTSGGELFF. DNA of the CDR3: TGTGCCAGCAGGTGGACTAGTGGCGGGGAGCTGTTTTTT. The variable domain in full, completed from reference TRBV7-9 and TRBJ2-2, reads DTGVSQNPRHKITKRGQNVTFRCDPISEHNRLYWYRQTLGQGPEFLTYFQNEAQLEKSRLLSDRFSAERPKGSFSTLEIQRTEQGDSAMYLCASRWTSGGELFFGEGSRLTVL.

This clonotype was seen a few times. The chain couples TRBV27 to TRBJ2-7, with TRBD1 matching 9 bases. The CDR3 contains 13 residues. J lost 6 bases, V lost 6 bases, and 6 bases had no gene match. CDR1 and CDR2 from the germline V gene are MNHEY and SMNVEV (reference sequence). This CDR3 is CASSWGQGVEQYF. CDR3 sequence (DNA): TGTGCCAGCAGCTGGGGACAGGGAGTCGAGCAGTACTTC.

This clonotype was detected a few times. The CDR3 here is CAWRDHTSSPYEQYF. CDR3 sequence (DNA): TGTGCCTGGAGGGACCATACTAGCAGCCCCTACGAGCAGTACTTC. The chain joins TRBV30 to TRBJ2-7, with D perhaps TRBD2 (6 bases). V was trimmed by 3 bases and J by 2 bases, leaving 17 bases between them. The CDR3 sequence is 15 residues long. The germline V gene has CDR1 GTSNPN and CDR2 SVGIG (reference sequence). The whole variable domain, remainder taken from reference TRBV30 and TRBJ2-7, is SQTIHQWPATLVQPVGSPLSLECTVEGTSNPNLYWYRQAAGRGLQLLFYSVGIGQISSEVPQNLSASRPQDRQFILSSKKLLLSDSGFYLCAWRDHTSSPYEQYFGPGTRLTVT.

This clonotype rates as medium-sized. This chain joins TRBV6-1 and TRBJ1-2; 8 bases agree with TRBD1. Germline V gives CDR1 MNHNS, CDR2 SASEGT. The CDR3 contains 11 residues. The V segment lost 5 bases and the J segment 10 bases; nucleotides outside the gene matches: 3. The CDR3 nucleotides read TGTGCCAGCAGTCAGGACAGGGCCTACACCTTC. Amino acids: CASSQDRAYTF.

The chain recombines TRBV4-3 with TRBJ2-3, with D perhaps given as TRBD1 or TRBD2 (5 bases each). The CDR3 is 16 amino acids. Germline assignment: CDR1 LGHNA and CDR2 YSLEER. Trimming shortened V by 0 bases and J by 3 bases, and 13 bases separated the two germline ends. The CDR3 is CASSQDWGTGTDTQYF. CDR3 coding DNA: TGCGCCAGCAGCCAAGATTGGGGGACGGGGACAGATACGCAGTATTTT.

V gene TRBV28 combines with J gene TRBJ1-3; D call uncertain. Trimming took 6 bases from V and 0 from J, leaving 15 bases between them. CDR1 is MDHEN and CDR2 is SYDVKM in the germline V gene. The length of the CDR3 is 16 residues. The CDR3 spells CASSPPTGYSGNTIYF. CDR3 DNA: TGTGCCAGCAGCCCACCTACGGGTTACTCTGGAAACACCATATATTTT.

Of note for this clonotype: A junction boundary mismatches the germline segment, possibly from a read error. The chain has TRBV11-3 and TRBJ1-6; no firm D call. The CDR3 runs 16 residues. CDR1 and CDR2 (germline): SGHNT, YENEEA. Here the CDR3 reads CASSRIDGSSNSLLHF. The CDR3 DNA sequence: TGTGCCAGCAGCCGAATAGACGGGTCTAGTAATTCACTCCTCCACTTT.

The chain has TRBV7-2 and TRBJ2-7; D not resolved. Germline assignment: CDR1 SGHTA and CDR2 FQGNSA. The CDR3 totals 13 residues. Trimming stripped 3 bases from V and 4 bases from J, with 10 bases between. CDR3 in DNA: TGTGCCAGCAGCTTGGCCCGGCAGTACGAGCAGTACTTC. Encoded protein: CASSLARQYEQYF. Filled out from reference TRBV7-2 and TRBJ2-7, the complete variable domain reads GAGVSQSPSNKVTEKGKDVELRCDPISGHTALYWYRQSLGQGLEFLIYFQGNSAPDKSGLPSDRFSAERTGGSVSTLTIQRTQQEDSAVYLCASSLARQYEQYFGPGTRLTVT.

This clonotype occurred a few times. The chain is built from TRBV20-1 and TRBJ1-1; D is possibly TRBD1 (5 bases). CDR3 length: 10 amino acids. CDR1 and CDR2 from the germline V gene are DFQATT and SNEGSKA (reference sequence). Deletions cut 5 bases from V and 7 bases from J, with 8 bases between. For the CDR3, the DNA is TGCAGTGCTGGACACCATGAAGCTTTCTTT. It translates to CSAGHHEAFF.